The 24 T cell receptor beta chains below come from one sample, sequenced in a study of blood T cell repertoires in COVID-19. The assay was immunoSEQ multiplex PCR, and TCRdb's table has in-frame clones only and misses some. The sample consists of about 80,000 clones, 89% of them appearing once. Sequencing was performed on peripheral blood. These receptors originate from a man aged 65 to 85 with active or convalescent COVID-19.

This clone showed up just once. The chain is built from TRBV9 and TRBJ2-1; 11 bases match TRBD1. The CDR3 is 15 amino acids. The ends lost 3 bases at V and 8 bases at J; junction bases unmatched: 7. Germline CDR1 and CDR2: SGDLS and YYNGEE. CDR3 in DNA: TGTGCCAGCAGCGCCCGGGACAGGGGGTTCGATGAGCAGTTCTTC. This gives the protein CASSARDRGFDEQFF.

CDR3 in DNA: TGTGCCAGCAGCTTGGGACAGCGCGACGAGCAGTACTTC. Amino acid sequence: CASSLGQRDEQYF. The V and J genes are TRBV5-6 and TRBJ2-7; TRBD1 is a possible D gene (5 bases). Trimming pared 0 bases from V and 5 bases from J, leaving 9 bases between. The CDR3 is 13 residues long. Looked up from germline, CDR1 is SGHDT and CDR2 is YYEEEE.

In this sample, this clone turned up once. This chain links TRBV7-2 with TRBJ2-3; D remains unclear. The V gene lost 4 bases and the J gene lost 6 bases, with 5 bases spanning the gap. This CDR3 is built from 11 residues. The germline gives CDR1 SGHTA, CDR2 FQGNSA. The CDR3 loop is CASSYTDTQYF. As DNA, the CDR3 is TGTGCCAGCAGCTACACGGATACGCAGTATTTT.

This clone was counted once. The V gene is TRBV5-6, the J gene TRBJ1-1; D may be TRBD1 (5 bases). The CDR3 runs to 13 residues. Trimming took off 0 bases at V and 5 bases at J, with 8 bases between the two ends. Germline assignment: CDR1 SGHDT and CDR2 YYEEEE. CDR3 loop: CASSLVGATEAFF. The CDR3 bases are TGTGCCAGCAGCTTGGTAGGGGCAACTGAAGCTTTCTTT.

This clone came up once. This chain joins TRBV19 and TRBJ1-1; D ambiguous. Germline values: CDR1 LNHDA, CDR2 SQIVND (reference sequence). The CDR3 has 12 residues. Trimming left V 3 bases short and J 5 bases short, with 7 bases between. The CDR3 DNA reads TGTGCCAGTAGTATCGAGAAGACTGAAGCTTTCTTT. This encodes CASSIEKTEAFF.

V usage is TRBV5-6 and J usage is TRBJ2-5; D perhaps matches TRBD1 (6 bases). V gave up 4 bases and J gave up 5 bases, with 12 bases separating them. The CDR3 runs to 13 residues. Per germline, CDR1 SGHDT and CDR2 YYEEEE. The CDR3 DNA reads TGTGCCAGCAGCCAAACAGGGATTGAGACCCAGTACTTC. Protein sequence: CASSQTGIETQYF.

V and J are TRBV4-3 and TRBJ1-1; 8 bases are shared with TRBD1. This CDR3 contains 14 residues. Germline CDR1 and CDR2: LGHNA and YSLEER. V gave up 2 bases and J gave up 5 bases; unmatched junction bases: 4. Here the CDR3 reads CASSQLQGGTEAFF. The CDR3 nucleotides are TGCGCCAGCAGCCAACTACAGGGGGGTACTGAAGCTTTCTTT.

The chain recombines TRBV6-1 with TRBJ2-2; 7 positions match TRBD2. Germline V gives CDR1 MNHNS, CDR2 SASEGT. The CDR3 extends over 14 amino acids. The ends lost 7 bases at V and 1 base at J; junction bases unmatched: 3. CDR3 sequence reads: CASNPGGNTGELFF. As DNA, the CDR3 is TGTGCCAGCAACCCGGGGGGGAACACCGGGGAGCTGTTTTTT.

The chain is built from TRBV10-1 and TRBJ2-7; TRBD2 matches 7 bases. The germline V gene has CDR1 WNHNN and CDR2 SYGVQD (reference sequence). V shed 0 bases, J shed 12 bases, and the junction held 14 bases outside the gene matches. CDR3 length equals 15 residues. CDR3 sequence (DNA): TGCGCCAGCAGTGAGTCGGGCATTTTGGGACTACGCATGTACTTC. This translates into CASSESGILGLRMYF.

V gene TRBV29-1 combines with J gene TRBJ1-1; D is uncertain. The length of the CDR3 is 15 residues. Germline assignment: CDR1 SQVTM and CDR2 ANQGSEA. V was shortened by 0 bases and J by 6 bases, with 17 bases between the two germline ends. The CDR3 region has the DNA TGCAGCGTTGAAGATGACTACAGCGGAAGGTCTGAAGCTTTCTTT. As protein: CSVEDDYSGRSEAFF.

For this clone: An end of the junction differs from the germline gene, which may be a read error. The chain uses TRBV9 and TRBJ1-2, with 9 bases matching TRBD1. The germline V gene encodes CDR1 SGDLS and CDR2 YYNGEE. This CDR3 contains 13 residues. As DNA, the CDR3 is TGTGCCAGCAGCGCGCCGGGACAGGGCCCCGAAGTCTTC. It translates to CASSAPGQGPEVF.

CDR3 nucleotides: TGTGCCAGCAGCCAAGTGGTACAGGGGGAACAGTACTTC. Protein product: CASSQVVQGEQYF. J is TRBJ2-7 and V is TRBV14; 8 bases fit TRBD1. There are 13 residues in the CDR3. V gave up 1 base and J gave up 10 bases; unmatched junction bases: 6. The germline gives CDR1 SGHDN, CDR2 FVKESK.

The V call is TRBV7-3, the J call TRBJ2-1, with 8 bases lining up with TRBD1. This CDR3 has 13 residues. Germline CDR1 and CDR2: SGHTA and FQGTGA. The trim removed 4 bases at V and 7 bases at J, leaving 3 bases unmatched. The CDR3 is CASSSRQGNEQFF. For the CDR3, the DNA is TGTGCCAGCAGCTCTAGACAGGGGAATGAGCAGTTCTTC. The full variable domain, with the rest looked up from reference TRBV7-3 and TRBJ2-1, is GAGVSQTPSNKVTEKGKYVELRCDPISGHTALYWYRQSLGQGPEFLIYFQGTGAADDSGLPNDRFFAVRPEGSVSTLKIQRTERGDSAVYLCASSSRQGNEQFFGPGTRLTVL.

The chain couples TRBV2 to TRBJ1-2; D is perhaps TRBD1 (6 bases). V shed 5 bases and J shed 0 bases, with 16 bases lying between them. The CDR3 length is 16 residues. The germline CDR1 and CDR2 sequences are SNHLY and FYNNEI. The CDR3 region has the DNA TGTGCCAGCAGTTCCGCGGCGAGGACAGCTAACTATGGCTACACCTTC. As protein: CASSSAARTANYGYTF.

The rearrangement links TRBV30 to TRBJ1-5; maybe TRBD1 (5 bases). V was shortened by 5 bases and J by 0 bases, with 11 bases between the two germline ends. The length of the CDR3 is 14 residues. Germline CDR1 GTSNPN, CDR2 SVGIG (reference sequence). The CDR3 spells CAWGGRFSNQPQHF. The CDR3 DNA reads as TGTGCCTGGGGGGGGAGATTTAGCAATCAGCCCCAGCATTTT.

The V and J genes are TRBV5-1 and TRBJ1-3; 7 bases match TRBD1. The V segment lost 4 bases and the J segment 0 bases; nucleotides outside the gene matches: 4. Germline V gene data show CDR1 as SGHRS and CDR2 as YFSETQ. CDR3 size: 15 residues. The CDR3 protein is CASSHGTASGNTIYF. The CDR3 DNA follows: TGCGCCAGCAGCCACGGGACAGCCTCTGGAAACACCATATATTTT. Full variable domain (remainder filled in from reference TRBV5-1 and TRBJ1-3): KAGVTQTPRYLIKTRGQQVTLSCSPISGHRSVSWYQQTPGQGLQFLFEYFSETQRNKGNFPGRFSGRQFSNSRSEMNVSTLELGDSALYLCASSHGTASGNTIYFGEGSWLTVV.

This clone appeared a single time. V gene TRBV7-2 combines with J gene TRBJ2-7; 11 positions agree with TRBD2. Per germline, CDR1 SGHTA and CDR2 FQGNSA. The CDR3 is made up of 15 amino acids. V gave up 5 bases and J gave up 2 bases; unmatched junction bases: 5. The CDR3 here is CASSRNSGGAYEQYF. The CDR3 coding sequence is TGTGCCAGCAGCCGCAATAGCGGGGGGGCCTACGAGCAGTACTTC.

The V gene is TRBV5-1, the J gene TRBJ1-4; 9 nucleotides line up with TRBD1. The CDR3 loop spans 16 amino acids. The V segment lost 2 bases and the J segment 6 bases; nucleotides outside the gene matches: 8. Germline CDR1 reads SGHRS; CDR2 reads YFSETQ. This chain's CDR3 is CASSLPETGGDEKLFF. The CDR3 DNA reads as TGCGCCAGCAGCTTACCCGAGACAGGGGGTGATGAAAAACTGTTTTTT.

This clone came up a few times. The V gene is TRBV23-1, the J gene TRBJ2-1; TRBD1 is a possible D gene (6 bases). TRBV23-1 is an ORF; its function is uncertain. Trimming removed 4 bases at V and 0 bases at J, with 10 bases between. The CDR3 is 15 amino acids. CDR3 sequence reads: CASSPRGNSYNEQFF. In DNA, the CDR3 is TGCGCCAGCAGTCCTAGGGGGAACTCCTACAATGAGCAGTTCTTC.

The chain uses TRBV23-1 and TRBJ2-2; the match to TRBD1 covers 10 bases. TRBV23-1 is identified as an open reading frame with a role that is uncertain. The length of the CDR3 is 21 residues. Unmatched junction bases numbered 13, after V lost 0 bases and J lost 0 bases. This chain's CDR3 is CASSQSRTADRGKTNTGELFF. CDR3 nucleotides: TGCGCCAGCAGTCAATCGAGAACAGCGGACAGGGGGAAAACGAACACCGGGGAGCTGTTTTTT.

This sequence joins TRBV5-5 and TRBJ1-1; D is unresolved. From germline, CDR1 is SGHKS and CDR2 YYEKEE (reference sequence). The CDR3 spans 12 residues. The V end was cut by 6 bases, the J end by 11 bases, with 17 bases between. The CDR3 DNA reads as TGTGCCAGCAAGAACTCTCCCAACGAGGCTTTCTTT. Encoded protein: CASKNSPNEAFF. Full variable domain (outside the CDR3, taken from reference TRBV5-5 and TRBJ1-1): DAGVTQSPTHLIKTRGQQVTLRCSPISGHKSVSWYQQVLGQGPQFIFQYYEKEERGRGNFPDRFSARQFPNYSSELNVNALLLGDSALYLCASKNSPNEAFFGQGTRLTVV.

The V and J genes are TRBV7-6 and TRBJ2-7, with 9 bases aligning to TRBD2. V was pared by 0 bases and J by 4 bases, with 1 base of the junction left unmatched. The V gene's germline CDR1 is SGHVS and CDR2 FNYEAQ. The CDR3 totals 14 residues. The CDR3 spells CASSLAGLAYEQYF. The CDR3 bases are TGTGCCAGCAGCTTAGCGGGACTAGCATACGAGCAGTACTTC.

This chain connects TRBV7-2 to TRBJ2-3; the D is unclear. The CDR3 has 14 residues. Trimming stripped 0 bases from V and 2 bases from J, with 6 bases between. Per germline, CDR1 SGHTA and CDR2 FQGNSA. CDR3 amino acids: CASSLAPYTDTQYF. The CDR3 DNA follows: TGTGCCAGCAGCTTAGCTCCCTACACAGATACGCAGTATTTT.

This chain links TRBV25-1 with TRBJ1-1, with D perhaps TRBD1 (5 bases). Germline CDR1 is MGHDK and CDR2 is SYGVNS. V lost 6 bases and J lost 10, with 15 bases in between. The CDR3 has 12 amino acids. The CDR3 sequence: CASRDILGRAFF. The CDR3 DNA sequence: TGTGCCAGCAGGGACATATTGGGTCGAGCTTTCTTT.